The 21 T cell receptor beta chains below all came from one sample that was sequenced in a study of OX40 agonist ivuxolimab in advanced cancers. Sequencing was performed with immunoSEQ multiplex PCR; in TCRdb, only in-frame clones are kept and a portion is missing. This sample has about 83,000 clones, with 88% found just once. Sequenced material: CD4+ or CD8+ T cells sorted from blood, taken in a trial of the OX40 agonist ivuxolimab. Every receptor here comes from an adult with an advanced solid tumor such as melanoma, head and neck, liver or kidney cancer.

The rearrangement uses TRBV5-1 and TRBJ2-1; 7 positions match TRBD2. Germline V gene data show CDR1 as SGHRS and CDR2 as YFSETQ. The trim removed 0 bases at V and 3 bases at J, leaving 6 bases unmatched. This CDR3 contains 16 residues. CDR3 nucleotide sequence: TGCGCCAGCAGCTTGGCCGGACTAGGGAACTACAATGAGCAGTTCTTC. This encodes CASSLAGLGNYNEQFF.

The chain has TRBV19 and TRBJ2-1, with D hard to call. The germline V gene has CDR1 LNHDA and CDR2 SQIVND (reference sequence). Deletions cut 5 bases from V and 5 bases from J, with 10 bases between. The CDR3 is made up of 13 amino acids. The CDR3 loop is CASSPQTNNEQFF. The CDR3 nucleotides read TGTGCCAGTAGTCCCCAGACGAACAATGAGCAGTTCTTC.

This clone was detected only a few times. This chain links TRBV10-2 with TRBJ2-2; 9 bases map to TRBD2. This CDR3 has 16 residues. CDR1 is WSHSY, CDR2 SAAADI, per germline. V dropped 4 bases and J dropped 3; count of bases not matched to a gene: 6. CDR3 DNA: TGCGCCAGCAGTGCCCCCGAGCGGGGGGACACCGGGGAGCTGTTTTTT. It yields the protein CASSAPERGDTGELFF.

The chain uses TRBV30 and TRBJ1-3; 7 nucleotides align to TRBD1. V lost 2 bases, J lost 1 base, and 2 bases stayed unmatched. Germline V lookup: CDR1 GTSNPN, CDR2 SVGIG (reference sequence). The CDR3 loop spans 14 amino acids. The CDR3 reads CAWSRDSSGNTIYF. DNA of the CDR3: TGTGCCTGGAGTAGGGACAGTTCTGGAAACACCATATATTTT. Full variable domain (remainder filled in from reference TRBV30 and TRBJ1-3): SQTIHQWPATLVQPVGSPLSLECTVEGTSNPNLYWYRQAAGRGLQLLFYSVGIGQISSEVPQNLSASRPQDRQFILSSKKLLLSDSGFYLCAWSRDSSGNTIYFGEGSWLTVV.

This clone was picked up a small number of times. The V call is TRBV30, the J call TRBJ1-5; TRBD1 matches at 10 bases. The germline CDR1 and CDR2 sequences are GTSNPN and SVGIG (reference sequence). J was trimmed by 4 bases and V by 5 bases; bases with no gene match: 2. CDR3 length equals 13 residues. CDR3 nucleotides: TGTGCCTGGGGGGACAGGGGAAATCAGCCCCAGCATTTT. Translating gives CAWGDRGNQPQHF.

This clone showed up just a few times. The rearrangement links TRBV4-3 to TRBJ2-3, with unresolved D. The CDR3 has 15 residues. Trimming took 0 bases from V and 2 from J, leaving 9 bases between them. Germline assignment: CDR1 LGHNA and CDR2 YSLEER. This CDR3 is CASSQESKLTDTQYF. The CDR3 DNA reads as TGCGCCAGCAGCCAAGAGTCCAAGCTCACAGATACGCAGTATTTT.

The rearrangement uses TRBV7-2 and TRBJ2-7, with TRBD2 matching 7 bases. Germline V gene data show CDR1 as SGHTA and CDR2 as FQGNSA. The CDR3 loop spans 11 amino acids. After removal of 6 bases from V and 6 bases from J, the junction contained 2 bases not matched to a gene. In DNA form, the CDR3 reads TGTGCCAGCAGATCGGGGGGCGAGCAGTACTTC. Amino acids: CASRSGGEQYF.

The DNA of the CDR3 is TGTGCCAGCTCAAGCAGTTCCAGCTCTGGAAACACCATATATTTT. It translates to CASSSSSSSGNTIYF. The rearrangement joins TRBV6-5 to TRBJ1-3, with no clear D. V lost 8 bases and J 0 bases, leaving 14 bases between the germline ends. The CDR3 has 15 amino acids. CDR1 MNHEY and CDR2 SVGAGI come from the germline V gene.

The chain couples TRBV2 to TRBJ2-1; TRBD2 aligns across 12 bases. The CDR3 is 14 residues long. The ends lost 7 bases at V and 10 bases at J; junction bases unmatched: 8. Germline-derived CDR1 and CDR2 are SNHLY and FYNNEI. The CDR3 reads CASIQTSGSREQFF. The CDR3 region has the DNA TGTGCCAGCATTCAGACTAGCGGGAGCCGGGAGCAGTTCTTC.

The CDR3 nucleotides read TGTGCCAGCAGCTCTGGGGACAAGAATGAGCAGTTCTTC. Amino acids: CASSSGDKNEQFF. The chain recombines TRBV7-3 with TRBJ2-1; D possibly corresponds to TRBD1 (6 bases). Trimming removed 4 bases from V and 7 bases from J, with 11 bases in between. CDR3 size: 13 residues. In germline, CDR1 is SGHTA, CDR2 FQGTGA. Combining the CDR3 with reference TRBV7-3 and TRBJ2-1 gives the whole variable domain GAGVSQTPSNKVTEKGKYVELRCDPISGHTALYWYRQSLGQGPEFLIYFQGTGAADDSGLPNDRFFAVRPEGSVSTLKIQRTERGDSAVYLCASSSGDKNEQFFGPGTRLTVL.

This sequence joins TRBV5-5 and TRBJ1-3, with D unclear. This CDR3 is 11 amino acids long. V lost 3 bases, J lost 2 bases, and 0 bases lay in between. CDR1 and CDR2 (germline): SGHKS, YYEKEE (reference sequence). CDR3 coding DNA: TGTGCCAGCAGCTCTGGAAACACCATATATTTT. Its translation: CASSSGNTIYF.

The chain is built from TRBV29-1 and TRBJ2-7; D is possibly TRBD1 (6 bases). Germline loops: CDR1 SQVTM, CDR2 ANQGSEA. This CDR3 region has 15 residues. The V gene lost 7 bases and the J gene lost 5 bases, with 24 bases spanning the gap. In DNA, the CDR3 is TGCAGCGCAAGAACGAGGGCAACAGGGATCCACGAGCAGTACTTC. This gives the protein CSARTRATGIHEQYF.

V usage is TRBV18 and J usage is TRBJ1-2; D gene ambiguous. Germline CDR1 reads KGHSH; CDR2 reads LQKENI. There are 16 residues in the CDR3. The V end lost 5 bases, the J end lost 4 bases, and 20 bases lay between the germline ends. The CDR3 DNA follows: TGTGCCAGCTCATCAGTCTACCCGGGAGAGGGCTATGGCTACACCTTC. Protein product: CASSSVYPGEGYGYTF. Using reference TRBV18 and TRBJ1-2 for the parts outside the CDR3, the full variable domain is NAGVMQNPRHLVRRRGQEARLRCSPMKGHSHVYWYRQLPEEGLKFMVYLQKENIIDESGMPKERFSAEFPKEGPSILRIQQVVRGDSAAYFCASSSVYPGEGYGYTFGSGTRLTVV.

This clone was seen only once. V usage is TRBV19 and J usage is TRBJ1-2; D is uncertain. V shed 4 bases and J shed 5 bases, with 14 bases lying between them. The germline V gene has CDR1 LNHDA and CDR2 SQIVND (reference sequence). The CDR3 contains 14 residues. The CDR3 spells CASSNRRERYGYTF. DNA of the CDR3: TGTGCCAGTAGTAATAGGAGGGAGAGATATGGCTACACCTTC.

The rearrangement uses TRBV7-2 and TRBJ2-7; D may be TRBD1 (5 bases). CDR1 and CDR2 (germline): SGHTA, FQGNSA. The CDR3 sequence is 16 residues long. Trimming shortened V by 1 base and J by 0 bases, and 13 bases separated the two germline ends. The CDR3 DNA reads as TGTGCCAGCAGCTTAGATCCCCCAGGGATCTCCTACGAGCAGTACTTC. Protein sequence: CASSLDPPGISYEQYF.

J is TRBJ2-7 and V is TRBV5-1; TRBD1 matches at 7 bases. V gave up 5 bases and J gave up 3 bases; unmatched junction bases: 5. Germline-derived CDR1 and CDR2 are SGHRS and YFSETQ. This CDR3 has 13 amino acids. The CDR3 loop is CASSWDSDYEQYF. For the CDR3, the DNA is TGCGCCAGCAGTTGGGACAGTGACTACGAGCAGTACTTC.

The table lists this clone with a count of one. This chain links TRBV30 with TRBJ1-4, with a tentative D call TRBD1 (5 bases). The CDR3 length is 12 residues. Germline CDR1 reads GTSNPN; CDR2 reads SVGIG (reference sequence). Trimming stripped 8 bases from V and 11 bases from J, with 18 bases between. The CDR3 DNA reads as TGTGCCAGCGGGGGGGTAGTACAGAAACTGTTTTTT. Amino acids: CASGGVVQKLFF.

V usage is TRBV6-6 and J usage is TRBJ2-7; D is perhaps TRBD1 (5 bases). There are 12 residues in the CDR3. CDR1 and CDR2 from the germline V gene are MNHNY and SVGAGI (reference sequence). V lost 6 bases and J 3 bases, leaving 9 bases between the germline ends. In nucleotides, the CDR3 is TGTGCCAGCAGGACGACAGACTACGAGCAGTACTTC. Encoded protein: CASRTTDYEQYF.

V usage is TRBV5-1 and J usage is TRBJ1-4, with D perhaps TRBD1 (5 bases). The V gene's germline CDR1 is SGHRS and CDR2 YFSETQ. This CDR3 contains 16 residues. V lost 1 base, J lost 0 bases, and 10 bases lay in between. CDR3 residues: CASSLTGTPTNEKLFF. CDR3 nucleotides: TGCGCCAGCAGCTTGACAGGCACCCCAACTAATGAAAAACTGTTTTTT.

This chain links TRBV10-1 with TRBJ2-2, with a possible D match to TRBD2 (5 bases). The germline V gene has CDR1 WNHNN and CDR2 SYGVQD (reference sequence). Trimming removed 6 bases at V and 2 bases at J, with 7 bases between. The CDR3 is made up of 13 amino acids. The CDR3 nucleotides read TGCGCCAGCAGAGAGGGTAACACCGGGGAGCTGTTTTTT. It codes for CASREGNTGELFF.

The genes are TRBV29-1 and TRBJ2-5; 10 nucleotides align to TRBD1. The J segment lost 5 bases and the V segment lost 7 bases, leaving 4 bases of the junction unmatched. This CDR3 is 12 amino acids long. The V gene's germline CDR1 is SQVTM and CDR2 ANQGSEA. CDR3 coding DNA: TGCAGCGATGGGACAGGGGATGAGACCCAGTACTTC. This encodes CSDGTGDETQYF.